This TCR beta chain was sequenced for a study of shared T cell receptors in the human thymus. Repertoires were generated with immunoSEQ multiplex PCR, while TCRdb's copy carries only in-frame clones and drops some. The sample has 700,000 to 750,000 clones, 80% to 90% seen once. The ends were cut back, 4 bases at V and 8 bases at J, with 17 bases in the middle. Germline assignment: CDR1 MGHDK and CDR2 SYGVNS. The CDR3 consists of 14 residues. The same data also went into a second study, on human thymus T cells. This second report adds: The study used thymus tissue resected during corrective heart surgery. Gene usage for V and J segments appeared biased in thymic and blood repertoires.

The chain is built from TRBV25-1 and TRBJ1-2, with D perhaps matching TRBD1 (6 bases). The source material was thymocytes. The receptor was derived from a girl less than two years old with a congenital heart defect. The CDR3 bases are TGTGCCAGCAGTGCTTCCGGGACATGGCGCGGCTACACCTTC. Translation gives CASSASGTWRGYTF.